This TCR beta chain was sequenced during a study of cytomegalovirus exposure and HLA in healthy donors. General observations from the study: Usually a TCR sequence was rare, but some public TCRs were found in many donors.

With regard to this clone: The antigen is undetermined.

Profiling relied on immunoSEQ multiplex PCR, and the TCRdb table lists in-frame clones only, not all of them. In the table there are around 350,000 clones, 86% of which are singletons. Germline V gene lookup returns CDR1 SEHNR and CDR2 FQNEAQ (reference sequence). The CDR3 has 12 residues. The V end lost 2 bases, the J end lost 5 bases, and 6 bases lay between the germline ends. The sequenced material came from PBMCs. The chain carries TRBV7-9 and TRBJ1-1; D is undetermined. The receptor's source is a woman between 18 and 30 years old in good health and CMV-seronegative. The CDR3 is CASSLLTTEAFF. The CDR3 DNA reads TGTGCCAGCAGCTTACTAACTACTGAAGCTTTCTTT.